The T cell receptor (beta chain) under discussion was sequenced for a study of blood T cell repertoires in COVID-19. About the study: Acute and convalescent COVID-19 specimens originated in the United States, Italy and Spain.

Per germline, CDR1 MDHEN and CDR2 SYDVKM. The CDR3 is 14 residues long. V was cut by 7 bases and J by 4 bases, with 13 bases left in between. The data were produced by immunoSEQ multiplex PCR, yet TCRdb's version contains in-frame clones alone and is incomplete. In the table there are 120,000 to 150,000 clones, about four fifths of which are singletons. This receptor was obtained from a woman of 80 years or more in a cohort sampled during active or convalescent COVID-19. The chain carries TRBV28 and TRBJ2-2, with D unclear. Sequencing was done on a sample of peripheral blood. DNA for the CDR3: TGTGCCAGCACCTCCGGGTCCTTCACCGGGGAGCTGTTTTTT. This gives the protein CASTSGSFTGELFF.